The 21 T cell receptor beta chains given below trace back to one sample, sequenced in a study of human T cells and chemical hapten exposure (dated by TCRdb to the early 2020s). Per the publication, the time point label means: patch test 1, 2 weeks after DPC sensitization. Per the publication, the treatment or condition label means: therapeutic diphenylcyclopropenone sensitization with weekly scalp DPC. The library was made by RACE. Sequenced using a NextSeq 500. The public reads were reprocessed in TCRdb via fastp at Q25 and MiXCR, keeping in-frame beta chains. Here each entry gathers all rows of one CDR3 protein and keeps the most common genes and DNA. This sample is represented by fewer than 500,000 distinct CDR3 sequences; about 4.8% of them were singletons. The ten most abundant clones make up 2% to 2.5% of the sample. Sequenced here: whole blood, sampled in connection with sensitization to the hapten diphenylcyclopropenone (DPC). The receptor set was obtained from a woman aged 45 to 65 with alopecia areata. Some clones in this sample may be carry-over from other donors' samples.

This clonotype has at least ten counts. The rearrangement links TRBV29-1 to TRBJ1-1; 8 nucleotides agree with TRBD1. CDR3 length equals 12 residues. CDR1 and CDR2 (germline): SQVTM, ANQGSEA. J gave up 6 bases and V 3 bases, and 3 bases lay outside the gene matches. The CDR3: CSVDQGAAEAFF. CDR3 nucleotides: TGCAGCGTTGATCAGGGGGCCGCTGAAGCTTTCTTT. Together with reference TRBV29-1 and TRBJ1-1, the CDR3 gives the full variable domain: SAVISQKPSRDICQRGTSLTIQCQVDSQVTMMFWYRQQPGQSLTLIATANQGSEATYESGFVIDKFPISRPNLTFSTLTVSNMSPEDSSIYLCSVDQGAAEAFFGQGTRLTVV.

This clonotype was seen repeatedly, ten times or more. This rearrangement joins TRBV6-5 to TRBJ1-6; D remains unclear. Germline V gene lookup returns CDR1 MNHEY and CDR2 SVGAGI. This CDR3 has 12 residues. The V end lost 6 bases, the J end lost 2 bases, and 2 bases lay between the germline ends. The CDR3 spells CASRAYNSPLHF. The CDR3 DNA is TGTGCCAGCAGAGCCTATAATTCACCCCTCCACTTT.

This clonotype occurred many times. The chain links TRBV2 to TRBJ1-6, with TRBD1 matching over 7 bases. V lost 5 bases, J lost 9 bases, and 7 bases stayed unmatched. CDR3 size: 14 residues. CDR1 and CDR2 from the germline V gene are SNHLY and FYNNEI. The CDR3 nucleotides read TGTGCCAGCAGTTCCGGGACAGTTGGTTCACCCCTCCACTTT. Encoded protein: CASSSGTVGSPLHF.

The sample holds a few counts of this clonotype. This chain joins TRBV6-6 and TRBJ1-5; D not certain. The CDR3 covers 12 residues. Germline V gene sequence: CDR1 MNHNY, CDR2 SVGAGI (reference sequence). Deletions cut 5 bases from V and 5 bases from J, with 7 bases between. CDR3 residues: CASSGRDQPQHF. CDR3 DNA sequence: TGTGCCAGCAGTGGTAGGGATCAGCCCCAGCATTTT.

This clonotype was seen more than once but under ten times. This chain uses TRBV20-1 with TRBJ2-5; D call uncertain. This CDR3 has 13 amino acids. Per the germline V gene, CDR1 is DFQATT and CDR2 is SNEGSKA (reference sequence). With 1 base removed from V and 1 base from J, the gap between germline ends came to 7 bases. The CDR3 DNA reads TGCAGTGCTAGAGTACGGATCCAAGAGACCCAGTACTTC. Translated, it gives CSARVRIQETQYF.

This clonotype was observed a few times. The chain links TRBV11-3 to TRBJ2-2; D is undetermined. The CDR3 is 14 amino acids. Germline V gene data show CDR1 as SGHNT and CDR2 as YENEEA. V lost 2 bases to trimming and J lost 6 bases, with 10 bases between them. This CDR3 reads CASSLRPSSGELFF. DNA of the CDR3: TGTGCCAGCAGCTTAAGACCTTCCTCCGGGGAGCTGTTTTTT.

The chain combines TRBV12-3 or TRBV12-4 with TRBJ2-1, with 9 nucleotides matching TRBD2. Trimming cost V 3 bases and J 8 bases; bases outside gene matches: 2. This CDR3 is built from 13 residues. The CDR3 spells CASSLGLAYEQFF. In nucleotides, the CDR3 is TGTGCCAGCAGTTTGGGACTAGCCTATGAGCAGTTCTTC.

This clonotype appeared a few times. This rearrangement joins TRBV7-8 to TRBJ2-1; no reliable D call. V shed 0 bases and J shed 8 bases, with 11 bases lying between them. This CDR3 has 14 residues. Germline V CDR1 and CDR2: SGHVS, FQNEAQ. The CDR3 nucleotides are TGTGCCAGCAGCTTAGCCCCGATGCTCTATGAGCAGTTCTTC. Translated, it gives CASSLAPMLYEQFF.

The chain carries TRBV12-3 or TRBV12-4 and TRBJ1-1; D gene ambiguous. The V end was cut by 5 bases, the J end by 3 bases, with 10 bases between. The CDR3 loop spans 13 amino acids. CDR3 bases: TGTGCCAGCAGTCGCAAGTTTCACACTGAAGCTTTCTTT. Translated, it gives CASSRKFHTEAFF.

This clonotype was seen ten or more times. The V and J genes are TRBV10-3 and TRBJ1-5; tentative D call: TRBD1 (5 bases). This CDR3 comprises 13 residues. Germline CDR1 ENHRY, CDR2 SYGVKD. V was cut by 2 bases and J by 4 bases, with 6 bases left in between. The CDR3 spells CAISERGNQPQHF. CDR3 DNA: TGTGCCATCAGTGAGAGGGGAAATCAGCCCCAGCATTTT.

This clonotype turned up a few times. The chain employs TRBV19 and TRBJ2-7, with 10 bases that match TRBD2. There are 18 residues in the CDR3. CDR1 and CDR2 from the germline V gene are LNHDA and SQIVND (reference sequence). With V trimmed by 1 base and J by 3 bases, 12 bases remained unmatched. The DNA of the CDR3 is TGTGCCAGTAGTATAGCAAGGCTAGCGGGAGTTGGCGGCTACGAGCAGTACTTC. Encoded protein: CASSIARLAGVGGYEQYF.

This clonotype came up many times. The chain joins TRBV28 to TRBJ2-7, with 11 bases aligning to TRBD2. The length of the CDR3 is 15 residues. V lost 6 bases and J lost 7; bases outside the gene matches: 11. Germline V CDR1 and CDR2: MDHEN, SYDVKM. The CDR3, as DNA: TGTGCCAGCAGCCGAGTACTAGCGGGAGTGGAGGAGCAGTACTTC. Amino acid sequence: CASSRVLAGVEEQYF.

The chain employs TRBV21-1 and TRBJ2-1; the table's D call of TRBD1 was not tested on the DNA. TRBV21-1 is annotated as a pseudogene. The CDR3 is 18 amino acids. The DNA for the CDR3 is TGTGCCAGCAGCAAAGAAGGCTACAGGGGTCCTTCCTACAATGAGCAGTTCTTC. Its protein product is CASSKEGYRGPSYNEQFF.

This clonotype was recorded at least ten times. The chain recombines TRBV24-1 with TRBJ1-4, with 9 nucleotides matching TRBD1. The trim removed 4 bases at V and 8 bases at J, leaving 7 bases unmatched. The CDR3 extends over 15 amino acids. Germline V gene sequence: CDR1 KGHDR, CDR2 SFDVKD. The CDR3 region is CATSDSGTGREKLFF. The CDR3 bases are TGTGCCACCAGTGACTCCGGGACAGGGAGAGAAAAACTGTTTTTT.

The genes are TRBV27 and TRBJ1-1, with D uncertain. Trimming took 7 bases from V and 4 from J, leaving 13 bases between them. The germline gives CDR1 MNHEY, CDR2 SMNVEV (reference sequence). This CDR3 has 13 amino acids. CDR3 protein: CASNATGSTEAFF. In DNA form, the CDR3 reads TGTGCCAGCAACGCCACCGGGAGCACTGAAGCTTTCTTT.

In this sample, this clonotype turned up a few times. The rearrangement uses TRBV29-1 and TRBJ2-6; perhaps TRBD1 as D (5 bases). The CDR3 totals 13 residues. CDR1 is SQVTM, CDR2 ANQGSEA, per germline. Trimming cost V 4 bases and J 4 bases, with 8 bases left between them. The CDR3 is CSVAGAGANVLTF. The CDR3 nucleotides read TGCAGCGTTGCTGGGGCCGGGGCCAACGTCCTGACTTTC.

Regarding this clonotype: This could be a read error, since a much larger clone is one nucleotide away. V usage is TRBV27 and J usage is TRBJ2-7, with D unclear. The length of the CDR3 is 12 residues. In germline, CDR1 is MNHEY, CDR2 SMNVEV (reference sequence). The CDR3 loop is CVSSFPLAEQYF. In DNA form, the CDR3 reads TGTGTCAGCAGTTTCCCCCTGGCCGAGCAGTACTTC.

This clonotype was counted only a few times. The gene calls are TRBV5-1 and TRBJ2-7; 8 positions agree with TRBD1. This CDR3 contains 12 residues. Germline V CDR1 and CDR2: SGHRS, YFSETQ. The V and J ends lost 10 bases and 5 bases, in that order; junction bases with no gene match: 8. CDR3 nucleotides: TGCGCCTCCAGGGGGCGTGAAGACGAGCAGTACTTC. Protein: CASRGREDEQYF.

This clonotype appeared many times. Compared with germline, one end of the junction differs, possibly owing to a read error. The V call is TRBV12-3 or TRBV12-4, the J call TRBJ2-1; the match to TRBD1 covers 7 bases. The CDR3 has 12 amino acids. CDR3 DNA sequence: TGTGCCAGCAGTTTTGGGACAGCCCAGTCCCTCTTC. Its protein product is CASSFGTAQSLF.

This clonotype turned up a few times. The chain has TRBV7-2 and TRBJ2-4, with D perhaps being TRBD1 or TRBD2 (5 bases each). The CDR3 is made up of 15 amino acids. Trimming removed 1 base from V and 0 bases from J, with 7 bases in between. The germline gives CDR1 SGHTA, CDR2 FQGNSA. CDR3 residues: CASSLGGVAKNIQYF. CDR3 coding DNA: TGTGCCAGCAGCTTAGGAGGGGTAGCCAAAAACATTCAGTACTTC. The full variable domain, completed using reference TRBV7-2 and TRBJ2-4, is GAGVSQSPSNKVTEKGKDVELRCDPISGHTALYWYRQSLGQGLEFLIYFQGNSAPDKSGLPSDRFSAERTGGSVSTLTIQRTQQEDSAVYLCASSLGGVAKNIQYFGAGTRLSVL.

In its sample, this clonotype was seen a few times. This sequence joins TRBV29-1 and TRBJ2-7, with D uncertain. This CDR3 has 13 amino acids. The V gene's germline CDR1 is SQVTM and CDR2 ANQGSEA. Trimming removed 5 bases from V and 4 bases from J, with 15 bases in between. The CDR3 bases are TGCAGCGTTTTTATAAGGTCAAGTTACGAGCAGTACTTC. It specifies CSVFIRSSYEQYF.